This TCR beta chain derives from a study of blood T cell repertoires in COVID-19. Study overall: Samples taken during acute and convalescent COVID-19 were collected in the United States, Italy and Spain.

The CDR3 totals 16 residues. Per the germline V gene, CDR1 is MNHNS and CDR2 is SASEGT. The J segment lost 4 bases and the V segment lost 3 bases, leaving 8 bases of the junction unmatched. In the original workflow: Amplification of reference gene primers provided the estimated nucleated cell counts. Sequenced by immunoSEQ multiplex PCR; TCRdb stores in-frame clones only, minus some. V, J and clone size were drawn from that table, and D and trimming were deduced from the DNA. The sample holds about 200,000 clones; approximately 90% are singletons and the top ten take roughly 10%. Sequencing was carried out using peripheral blood. The chain combines TRBV6-1 with TRBJ1-5; 8 bases align to TRBD1. This receptor was identified in a woman aged 50 to 60 with COVID-19, enrolled during active disease. The CDR3 region is CASSDIWTGKNQPQHF. The CDR3 DNA sequence: TGTGCCAGCAGTGATATTTGGACAGGGAAAAATCAGCCCCAGCATTTT.